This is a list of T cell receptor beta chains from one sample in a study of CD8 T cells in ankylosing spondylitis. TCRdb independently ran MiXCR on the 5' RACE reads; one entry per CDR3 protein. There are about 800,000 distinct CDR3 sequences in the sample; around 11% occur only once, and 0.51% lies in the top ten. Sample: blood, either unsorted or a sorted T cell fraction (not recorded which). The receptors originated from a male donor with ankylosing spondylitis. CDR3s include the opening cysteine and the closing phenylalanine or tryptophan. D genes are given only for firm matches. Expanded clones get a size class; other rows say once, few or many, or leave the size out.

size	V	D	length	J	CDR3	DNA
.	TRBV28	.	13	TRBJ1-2	CASNPGDNYGYTF	TGTGCCAGCAACCCAGGGGACAACTATGGCTACACCTTC
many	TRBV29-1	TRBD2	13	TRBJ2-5	CSVPQRGRETQYF	TGCAGCGTTCCCCAGCGGGGGAGAGAGACCCAGTACTTC
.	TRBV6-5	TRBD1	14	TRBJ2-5	CASSSLRTGETQYF	TGTGCCAGCAGTTCCCTACGGACAGGGGAGACCCAGTACTTC
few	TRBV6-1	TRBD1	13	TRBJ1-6	CATGQVLQSPLHF	TGTGCCACTGGACAGGTCCTACAATCACCCCTCCACTTT
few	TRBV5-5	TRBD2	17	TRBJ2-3	CASSTIGTSSRTDTQYF	TGTGCCAGCAGCACTATCGGGACTAGCAGTCGCACAGATACGCAGTATTTT
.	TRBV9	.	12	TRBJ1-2	CASSAEGYGYTF	TGTGCCAGCAGCGCGGAGGGCTATGGCTACACCTTC
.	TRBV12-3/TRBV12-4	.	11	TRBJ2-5	CASTKSEAQHF	TGTGCCAGCACCAAGTCCGAGGCCCAGCACTTC
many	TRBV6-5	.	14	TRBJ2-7	CASSYGSSAYEQYF	TGTGCCAGCAGTTACGGGTCTAGCGCCTACGAGCAGTACTTC
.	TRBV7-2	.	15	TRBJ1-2	CASSIGPLGNYGYTF	TGTGCCAGCAGCATTGGACCGCTCGGAAACTATGGCTACACCTTC
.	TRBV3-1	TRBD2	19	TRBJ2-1	CASSQDRGTSGVTYNEQFF	TGTGCCAGCAGCCAAGACCGAGGGACTAGCGGGGTTACCTACAATGAGCAGTTCTTC
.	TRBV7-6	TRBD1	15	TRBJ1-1	CASSLVARGNTEAFF	TGTGCCAGCAGCTTAGTGGCCAGGGGGAATACTGAAGCTTTCTTT
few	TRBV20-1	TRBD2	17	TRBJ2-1	CSAKRPSGTDSYNEQFF	TGCAGTGCTAAACGGCCTAGCGGGACCGACTCCTACAATGAGCAGTTCTTC
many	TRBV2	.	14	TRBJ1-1	CASRSGIRNTEAFF	TGTGCCAGCAGGTCAGGGATCCGGAACACTGAAGCTTTCTTT
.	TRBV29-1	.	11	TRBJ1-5	CSVERKQPQHF	TGCAGCGTTGAGAGGAAGCAGCCCCAGCATTTT
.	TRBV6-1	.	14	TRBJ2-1	CASMWQGLYNEQFF	TGTGCCAGCATGTGGCAGGGGTTGTACAATGAGCAGTTCTTC
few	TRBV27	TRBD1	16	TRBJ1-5	CASSFASGQGRQPQHF	TGTGCCAGCAGTTTTGCTTCCGGACAGGGCAGGCAGCCCCAGCATTTT
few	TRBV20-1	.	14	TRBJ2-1	CSAIIASSYNEQFF	TGCAGTGCTATCATAGCGAGCTCCTACAATGAGCAGTTCTTC
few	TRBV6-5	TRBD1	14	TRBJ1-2	CASSYGTGGLGYTF	TGTGCCAGCAGTTACGGGACAGGGGGCCTCGGCTACACCTTC
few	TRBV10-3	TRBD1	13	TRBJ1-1	CAIRDRGHTEAFF	TGTGCCATCAGGGACAGGGGGCATACTGAAGCTTTCTTT
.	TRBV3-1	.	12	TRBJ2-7	CASSQVRAEQYF	TGTGCCAGCAGCCAAGTCAGGGCCGAGCAGTACTTC
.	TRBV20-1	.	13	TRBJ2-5	CSARVGGIETQYF	TGCAGTGCTAGAGTGGGGGGAATAGAGACCCAGTACTTC
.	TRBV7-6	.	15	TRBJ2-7	CASSFLDAGTNEQYF	TGTGCCAGCAGCTTCTTAGATGCTGGGACAAACGAGCAGTACTTC
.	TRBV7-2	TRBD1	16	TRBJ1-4	CASSLVRGDSHEKLFF	TGTGCCAGCAGCTTAGTTCGGGGGGACAGCCATGAAAAACTGTTTTTT
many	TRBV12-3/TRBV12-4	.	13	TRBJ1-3	CASRSWAGNTIYF	TGTGCCAGCAGGTCATGGGCTGGAAACACCATATATTTT
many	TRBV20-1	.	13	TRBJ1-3	CSARSTLGNTIYF	TGCAGTGCTAGATCCACGCTCGGAAACACCATATATTTT
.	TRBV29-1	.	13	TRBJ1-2	CSVRTDTYGGYTF	TGCAGCGTACGGACAGACACGTACGGAGGCTACACCTTC
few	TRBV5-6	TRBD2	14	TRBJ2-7	CASSLTSASDEQYF	TGTGCCAGCAGCCTAACTAGCGCAAGCGACGAGCAGTACTTC
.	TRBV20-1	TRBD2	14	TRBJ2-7	CSAVAGGLSYEQYF	TGCAGTGCGGTAGCGGGAGGACTCTCCTACGAGCAGTACTTC
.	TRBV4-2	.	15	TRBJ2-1	CASSQDGGTNNEQFF	TGTGCCAGCAGCCAAGATGGGGGCACCAACAATGAGCAGTTCTTC
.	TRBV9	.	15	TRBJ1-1	CASSKWGGHSTEAFF	TGTGCCAGCAGCAAGTGGGGGGGGCACTCCACTGAAGCTTTCTTT
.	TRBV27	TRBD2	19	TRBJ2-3	CASSFWLAGGPVYTDTQYF	TGTGCCAGCAGTTTCTGGCTAGCGGGGGGGCCGGTCTACACAGATACGCAGTATTTT
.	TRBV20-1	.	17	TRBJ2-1	CSARDMRGSSSYNEQFF	TGCAGTGCTAGAGATATGCGGGGTTCGAGCTCCTACAATGAGCAGTTCTTC
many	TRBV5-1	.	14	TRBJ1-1	CASSVNRVNTEAFF	TGCGCCAGCAGCGTCAACAGGGTGAACACTGAAGCTTTCTTT
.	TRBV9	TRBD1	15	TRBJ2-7	CASSVTGAKSHEQYF	TGTGCCAGCAGCGTCACAGGGGCGAAATCGCACGAGCAGTACTTC
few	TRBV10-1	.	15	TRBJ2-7	CASRHSGETPYEQYF	TGCGCCAGCAGGCATTCAGGGGAAACCCCCTACGAGCAGTACTTC
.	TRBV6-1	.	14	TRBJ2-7	CASRQGFSSYEQYF	TGTGCCAGCAGGCAGGGGTTTAGCTCCTACGAGCAGTACTTC
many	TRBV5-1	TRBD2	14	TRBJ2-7	CASSLETSDYEQYF	TGCGCCAGCAGCTTGGAGACTAGCGACTACGAGCAGTACTTC
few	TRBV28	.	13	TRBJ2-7	CASSLLRTHEQYF	TGTGCCAGCAGTTTATTACGGACCCACGAGCAGTACTTC
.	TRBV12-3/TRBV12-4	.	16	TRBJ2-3	CASSPWGDPLTDTQYF	TGTGCCAGCAGTCCGTGGGGTGACCCCCTCACAGATACGCAGTATTTT
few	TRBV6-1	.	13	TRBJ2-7	CASTPGGNYEQYF	TGTGCCAGCACCCCCGGCGGGAACTACGAGCAGTACTTC
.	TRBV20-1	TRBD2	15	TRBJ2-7	CSARVRLAGVHEQYF	TGCAGTGCTAGAGTGCGACTAGCGGGAGTGCACGAGCAGTACTTC
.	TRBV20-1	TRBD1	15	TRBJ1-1	CSARDEEGATKGAFF	TGCAGTGCTAGAGATGAGGAGGGGGCGACTAAGGGAGCTTTCTTT
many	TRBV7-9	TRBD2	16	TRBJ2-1	CASSLALAGVFNEQFF	TGTGCCAGCAGCTTGGCCCTAGCGGGAGTTTTTAATGAGCAGTTCTTC
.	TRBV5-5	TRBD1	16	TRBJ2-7	CASSRDRLLVTYEQYF	TGTGCCAGCAGCCGGGACAGACTTCTGGTGACCTACGAGCAGTACTTC
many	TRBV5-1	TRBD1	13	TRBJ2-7	CASSLRQGYEQYF	TGTGCCAGCAGCTTACGACAGGGCTACGAGCAGTACTTC
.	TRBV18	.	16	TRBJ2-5	CASSPRGLLAQETQYF	TGTGCCAGCTCCCCGAGGGGGTTACTAGCCCAAGAGACCCAGTACTTC
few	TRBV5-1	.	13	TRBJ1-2	CASSLLEAYGYTF	TGCGCCAGCAGCTTATTAGAGGCCTATGGCTACACCTTC
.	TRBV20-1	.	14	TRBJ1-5	CSASAWTLNQPQHF	TGCAGTGCTTCTGCATGGACCTTAAATCAGCCCCAGCATTTT
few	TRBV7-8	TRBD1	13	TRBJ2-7	CASSNRGAYEQYF	TGTGCCAGCAGTAACAGGGGTGCCTACGAGCAGTACTTC
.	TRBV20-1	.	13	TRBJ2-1	CSARASTYNEQFF	TGCAGTGCTAGAGCCAGCACCTACAATGAGCAGTTCTTC
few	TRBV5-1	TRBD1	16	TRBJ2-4	CASSLSARTGGNIQYF	TGCGCCAGCAGCTTGTCCGCCAGGACAGGGGGCAACATTCAGTACTTC
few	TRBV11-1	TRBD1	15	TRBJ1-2	CASSFDRAAGDGYTF	TGTGCCAGCAGCTTCGACAGGGCCGCCGGCGATGGCTACACCTTC